This T cell receptor (beta chain) was sequenced for a study of tumor-infiltrating lymphocytes in primary liver carcinoma. The CDR3 consists of 14 residues. Comments on this clonotype: At one end, the junction sequence differs from germline, possibly due to a read error.

Total RNA and DNA came together from around 20-30 mg of bulk tissue without cell sorting. Constant-region priming of 500 ng total RNA yielded TCR beta cDNA. ARM-PCR was slightly modified, and three nested multiplex PCR rounds with it gave rise to the TCR beta libraries. The opening two PCR rounds, around 9 cycles each, paired TRBV1-TRBV30 forward primers with a C-beta reverse primer. TCRdb itself ran the multiplex PCR reads through MiXCR, one entry per CDR3 protein. The sample includes 20,000 to 25,000 distinct CDR3 sequences, approximately 72% seen only once; the top ten take roughly two fifths. The sequencing input was liver tumor tissue from sampling region 1. Specified subset: tumor region T1, superior pole. The chain is built from TRBV12-3 or TRBV12-4 and TRBJ2-7, with a weak D call TRBD1 (5 bases). The TCR comes from a man between 35 and 55 years old with primary liver carcinoma and hepatitis B virus infection. The CDR3 protein is CASSSGLPGYEHYF. The CDR3 DNA sequence: TGTGCCAGCAGTTCAGGGCTACCCGGCTACGAGCACTACTTC.